A single sample gave rise to the 30 T cell receptor beta chains below, sequenced in a study of T-cell reconstitution after alpha-beta-depleted transplantation in children. The authors prepared the TCRbeta library with unique molecular identifiers. TCRdb passed the PCR reads through MiXCR, listing each CDR3 protein once. The sample contains approximately 650,000 distinct CDR3 sequences, around 14% of which appear only once. Sequenced material: PBMCs, taken before TCRalphabeta/CD19-depleted stem cell transplant. The receptors originated from a girl aged 2 to 10 with congenital amegakaryocytic thrombocytopenia, due to receive a stem cell transplant.

This clonotype has more than one count but fewer than ten. V is TRBV5-1 and J is TRBJ2-5; the match to TRBD1 covers 8 bases. CDR3 length: 15 residues. With 2 bases clipped from V and 4 bases from J, the junction kept 7 bases outside the gene matches. Germline V lookup: CDR1 SGHRS, CDR2 YFSETQ. The CDR3 DNA reads TGCGCCAGCAGCTTCGGGACAGGAACTGCAGAGACCCAGTACTTC. Its translation: CASSFGTGTAETQYF.

This clonotype was observed at least ten times. CDR3 residues: CASSQTESQETQYF. For the CDR3, the DNA is TGTGCCAGCAGCCAAACAGAATCCCAAGAGACCCAGTACTTC. The chain combines TRBV7-2 with TRBJ2-5; no definite D call. This CDR3 contains 14 residues. Trimming stripped 5 bases from V and 1 base from J, with 11 bases between. Germline CDR1 SGHTA, CDR2 FQGNSA.

There are a few counts of this clonotype. V gene TRBV20-1 combines with J gene TRBJ2-7; TRBD1 might be the D (5 bases). Trimming stripped 0 bases from V and 0 bases from J, with 15 bases between. Per germline, CDR1 DFQATT and CDR2 SNEGSKA (reference sequence). CDR3 length equals 16 residues. The CDR3 DNA sequence: TGCAGTGCTAGAGATATGGGGCAGGCAATCTCCTACGAGCAGTACTTC. Residues: CSARDMGQAISYEQYF.

About this clonotype: Since a much larger clone is just one base distant, this may be a read error. The CDR3 DNA sequence: TGCAGTGCACTACCGGGACGAGAGCAGCTCTTC. Translating it yields CSALPGREQLF. The chain recombines TRBV20-1 with TRBJ2-1, with D tentatively TRBD1 or TRBD2 (5 bases each). Germline V gene lookup returns CDR1 DFQATT and CDR2 SNEGSKA (reference sequence). The CDR3 runs 11 residues.

This clonotype was seen many times. This chain links TRBV29-1 with TRBJ1-4; D call uncertain. The CDR3 totals 15 residues. Germline CDR1 is SQVTM and CDR2 is ANQGSEA. V was clipped by 4 bases and J by 5 bases, with 17 bases between them. Here the CDR3 DNA reads TGCAGCGTTGGGCGTATAGAGGGCGAGAATGAAAAACTGTTTTTT. Its protein is CSVGRIEGENEKLFF.

The chain links TRBV7-9 to TRBJ2-1; TRBD2 agrees at 8 bases. The trim removed 1 base at V and 4 bases at J, leaving 3 bases unmatched. Germline loops: CDR1 SEHNR, CDR2 FQNEAQ (reference sequence). CDR3 length equals 15 residues. CDR3 residues: CASSLVAGLYNEQFF. The CDR3 DNA reads as TGTGCCAGCAGCTTAGTAGCGGGACTATACAATGAGCAGTTCTTC.

V is TRBV7-9 and J is TRBJ2-7; tentatively, D is TRBD2 (6 bases). Germline CDR1 reads SEHNR; CDR2 reads FQNEAQ (reference sequence). The CDR3 length is 12 residues. The V gene lost 8 bases and the J gene lost 5 bases, with 13 bases spanning the gap. CDR3 loop: CASLGLPNEQYF. CDR3 DNA sequence: TGTGCCAGCCTGGGACTTCCAAACGAGCAGTACTTC.

Only a few counts were recorded for this clonotype. This chain links TRBV20-1 with TRBJ2-3; 9 nucleotides agree with TRBD2. The CDR3 has 15 residues. Looked up from germline, CDR1 is DFQATT and CDR2 is SNEGSKA (reference sequence). V lost 1 base to trimming and J lost 0 bases; unmatched junction nucleotides: 2. CDR3 nucleotides: TGCAGTGCTAGAGGTAGCGGGAGTAGCACAGATACGCAGTATTTT. It specifies CSARGSGSSTDTQYF.

This clonotype was recorded many times. The genes are TRBV7-8 and TRBJ1-1; D not resolved. V lost 5 bases to trimming and J lost 5 bases, with 15 bases between them. CDR1 is SGHVS, CDR2 FQNEAQ, per germline. This CDR3 has 14 amino acids. The CDR3 spells CASSLRTLETEAFF. The DNA for the CDR3 is TGTGCCAGCAGCCTCCGAACCCTGGAGACTGAAGCTTTCTTT.

This clonotype was counted between two and nine times. The J gene is TRBJ2-5, the V gene TRBV6-2 or TRBV6-3, with TRBD2 identical over 12 bases. J gave up 1 base and V 2 bases, and 2 bases lay outside the gene matches. In germline, CDR1 is MNHEY, CDR2 SVGEGT. The CDR3 is 16 amino acids. The CDR3 nucleotides are TGTGCCAGCAGTTACCGGACTAGCGGGATCCAAGAGACCCAGTACTTC. Protein sequence: CASSYRTSGIQETQYF.

The chain has TRBV20-1 and TRBJ1-1; 9 bases map to TRBD1. This CDR3 region has 13 residues. V shed 5 bases and J 2 bases; nucleotides not matched to a gene: 3. CDR1 is DFQATT, CDR2 SNEGSKA, per germline (reference sequence). CDR3 protein: CSARDRENTEAFF. CDR3 in DNA: TGCAGTGCTCGGGACAGGGAAAACACTGAAGCTTTCTTT.

In its sample, this clonotype was seen a few times. This chain links TRBV20-1 with TRBJ2-7, with D perhaps matching TRBD1 or TRBD2 (5 bases each). The ends were cut back, 4 bases at V and 0 bases at J, with 10 bases in the middle. The CDR3 consists of 13 residues. Germline CDR1 reads DFQATT; CDR2 reads SNEGSKA (reference sequence). For the CDR3, the DNA is TGCAGTGCTACCGGGACCGCCTCCTACGAGCAGTACTTC. Residues: CSATGTASYEQYF.

This chain links TRBV7-9 with TRBJ1-5; no clear D gene. CDR1 SEHNR and CDR2 FQNEAQ come from the germline V gene (reference sequence). This CDR3 region has 13 residues. The V end was cut by 6 bases, the J end by 2 bases, with 8 bases between. CDR3 loop: CASSWSGNQPQHF. CDR3 bases: TGTGCCAGCAGTTGGTCGGGCAATCAGCCCCAGCATTTT.

The genes are TRBV20-1 and TRBJ2-3, with a tentative D call TRBD2 (6 bases). CDR1 and CDR2 from the germline V gene are DFQATT and SNEGSKA (reference sequence). There are 12 residues in the CDR3. The CDR3 loop reads CRPASAPNTQYF. The CDR3 DNA follows: TGCAGGCCCGCTAGCGCCCCGAATACGCAGTATTTT.

This clonotype was seen at least ten times. This chain uses TRBV12-3 or TRBV12-4 with TRBJ2-7, with D perhaps TRBD1 (7 bases). V shed 4 bases and J shed 3 bases, with 13 bases lying between them. CDR3 length: 14 amino acids. CDR3 loop: CASSSYRGGYEQYF. CDR3 sequence (DNA): TGTGCCAGCAGTTCCTACAGGGGAGGCTACGAGCAGTACTTC.

The chain links TRBV20-1 to TRBJ2-7, with D uncertain. V was cut by 0 bases and J by 8 bases, with 14 bases left in between. Per the germline V gene, CDR1 is DFQATT and CDR2 is SNEGSKA (reference sequence). The CDR3 runs to 13 residues. DNA for the CDR3: TGCAGTGCTAGAGAGCACAGCTCCATCCAGCAGTACTTC. Its translation: CSAREHSSIQQYF.

This clonotype was seen repeatedly, ten times or more. The V and J genes are TRBV6-5 and TRBJ1-2; D remains unclear. This CDR3 has 13 amino acids. Trimming cost V 0 bases and J 2 bases, with 4 bases left between them. Germline V gives CDR1 MNHEY, CDR2 SVGAGI. CDR3 nucleotides: TGTGCCAGCAGTTACTCGCCCAACTATGGCTACACCTTC. It yields the protein CASSYSPNYGYTF.

This clonotype was seen a few times. The genes are TRBV28 and TRBJ2-7, with 9 bases identical to TRBD1. This CDR3 region has 16 residues. With 3 bases clipped from V and 2 bases from J, the junction kept 8 bases outside the gene matches. Germline CDR1 MDHEN, CDR2 SYDVKM. This CDR3 is CASSFTGTGIPYEQYF. The CDR3 DNA reads as TGTGCCAGCAGTTTCACCGGGACAGGGATCCCCTACGAGCAGTACTTC.

This clonotype was seen ten or more times. The J gene is TRBJ2-1, the V gene TRBV7-2, with 13 bases lining up with TRBD2. V trimming: 8 bases; J trimming: 4 bases; junction bases outside the gene matches: 8. The V gene's germline CDR1 is SGHTA and CDR2 FQGNSA. The CDR3 is 16 amino acids. The DNA of the CDR3 is TGTGCCAGCCTACTGGGACTAGCGGGATCATACAATGAGCAGTTCTTC. It encodes CASLLGLAGSYNEQFF.

A few counts support this clonotype. The V and J genes are TRBV9 and TRBJ2-3; D is unresolved. Germline-derived CDR1 and CDR2 are SGDLS and YYNGEE. V was shortened by 4 bases and J by 4 bases, with 13 bases between the two germline ends. The CDR3 length is 14 residues. Here the CDR3 reads CASSPESWPDTQYF. DNA for the CDR3: TGTGCCAGCAGCCCTGAGAGTTGGCCAGATACGCAGTATTTT. The variable domain in full, with the rest retrieved from reference TRBV9 and TRBJ2-3, is DSGVTQTPKHLITATGQRVTLRCSPRSGDLSVYWYQQSLDQGLQFLIQYYNGEERAKGNILERFSAQQFPDLHSELNLSSLELGDSALYFCASSPESWPDTQYFGPGTRLTVL.

In this sample, this clonotype turned up many times. The genes are TRBV5-1 and TRBJ1-4; no clear D gene. V lost 0 bases and J lost 8, with 14 bases in between. CDR1 and CDR2 (germline): SGHRS, YFSETQ. CDR3 length: 15 residues. CDR3 coding DNA: TGCGCCAGCAGCTTGGAGGGTCGGGCCTGGGAAAAACTGTTTTTT. Protein sequence: CASSLEGRAWEKLFF. The full variable domain, completed using reference TRBV5-1 and TRBJ1-4, is KAGVTQTPRYLIKTRGQQVTLSCSPISGHRSVSWYQQTPGQGLQFLFEYFSETQRNKGNFPGRFSGRQFSNSRSEMNVSTLELGDSALYLCASSLEGRAWEKLFFGSGTQLSVL.

This clonotype was recorded many times. The chain links TRBV20-1 to TRBJ2-1, with 13 bases that match TRBD2. The V segment lost 4 bases and the J segment 4 bases; nucleotides outside the gene matches: 7. CDR3 length: 16 amino acids. Germline assignment: CDR1 DFQATT and CDR2 SNEGSKA (reference sequence). CDR3: CSAIRLAGGMYNEQFF. The CDR3 nucleotides are TGCAGTGCTATCAGACTAGCGGGAGGCATGTACAATGAGCAGTTCTTC.

There are many counts of this clonotype. V usage is TRBV12-3 or TRBV12-4 and J usage is TRBJ1-1; 10 nucleotides align to TRBD1. V was clipped by 2 bases and J by 6 bases; unmatched bases: 3. The CDR3 spans 14 residues. The CDR3 here is CASSLLGQGSEAFF. The CDR3 DNA sequence: TGTGCCAGCAGTTTACTGGGACAGGGGTCTGAAGCTTTCTTT.

This clonotype was detected many times. This rearrangement joins TRBV20-1 to TRBJ2-1; D is perhaps TRBD1 (6 bases). CDR1 is DFQATT and CDR2 is SNEGSKA in the germline V gene (reference sequence). The CDR3 extends over 15 amino acids. V dropped 3 bases and J dropped 3 bases, with 15 bases sitting between them. CDR3 bases: TGCAGTGCTAGCAGGCTGGGGACAAGCTACAATGAGCAGTTCTTC. The encoded protein is CSASRLGTSYNEQFF.

This clonotype was seen at least ten times. The J gene is TRBJ2-7, the V gene TRBV20-1; 9 bases agree with TRBD2. With 6 bases clipped from V and 2 bases from J, the junction kept 11 bases outside the gene matches. Germline values: CDR1 DFQATT, CDR2 SNEGSKA (reference sequence). The length of the CDR3 is 15 residues. The CDR3 reads CSAYERGVLTYEQYF. The CDR3 coding sequence is TGCAGTGCCTACGAGCGGGGGGTGCTAACCTACGAGCAGTACTTC.

Concerning this clonotype: Just one base apart from a much larger clone, this may be a read error. V is TRBV10-3 and J is TRBJ1-5; TRBD1 agrees at 9 bases. Germline assignment: CDR1 ENHRY and CDR2 SYGVKD. This CDR3 has 17 amino acids. V lost 4 bases to trimming and J lost 3 bases; unmatched junction nucleotides: 10. CDR3 nucleotides: TGTGCCATCAGTGGGTCGAGGACAGGGGTGTCCAATCAGCCCCAGCATTTT. Amino acids: CAISGSRTGVSNQPQHF.

V is TRBV15 and J is TRBJ2-2, with 7 bases identical to TRBD1. CDR1 is LNHNV and CDR2 is YYDKDF in the germline V gene (reference sequence). The CDR3 sequence is 13 residues long. The V and J ends lost 8 bases and 2 bases, in that order; junction bases with no gene match: 2. The CDR3 DNA sequence: TGTGCCACCGGGACAGAAAACACCGGGGAGCTGTTTTTT. This gives the protein CATGTENTGELFF.

This clonotype was counted many times. This rearrangement joins TRBV5-1 to TRBJ1-4; 7 nucleotides line up with TRBD1. The CDR3 sequence is 14 residues long. The V segment lost 4 bases and the J segment 5 bases; nucleotides outside the gene matches: 5. The germline V gene encodes CDR1 SGHRS and CDR2 YFSETQ. The CDR3: CASSVGQNNEKLFF. The CDR3 region has the DNA TGCGCCAGCAGCGTGGGACAGAACAATGAAAAACTGTTTTTT.

Many counts were recorded for this clonotype. The rearrangement links TRBV9 to TRBJ2-2; D possibly corresponds to TRBD2 (6 bases). This CDR3 is built from 17 residues. CDR1 and CDR2 (germline): SGDLS, YYNGEE. V was shortened by 4 bases and J by 0 bases, with 16 bases between the two germline ends. The CDR3 DNA follows: TGTGCCAGCAGCCCACATTTGTGGGAGGCGAACACCGGGGAGCTGTTTTTT. Protein product: CASSPHLWEANTGELFF.

The rearrangement uses TRBV7-8 and TRBJ2-7, with D perhaps TRBD2 (6 bases). V was trimmed by 5 bases and J by 3 bases, leaving 17 bases between them. The germline V gene encodes CDR1 SGHVS and CDR2 FQNEAQ. This CDR3 has 15 amino acids. CDR3 sequence: CASSTGLTMSYEQYF. The CDR3 bases are TGTGCCAGCAGCACGGGACTGACTATGAGCTACGAGCAGTACTTC.